The 3 T cell receptor beta chains presented below share a single source sample, sequenced in a study of blood T cell repertoires in COVID-19. Libraries were prepared by immunoSEQ multiplex PCR; TCRdb keeps only in-frame clonotypes and omits some of them. Seen here are approximately 230,000 clones, 86% observed once, and the top ten hold less than 2%. The sample comprised PBMCs or T cells enriched from blood (not recorded which). These receptors all come from a man between 40 and 49 years old who had recovered from COVID-19.

The V and J genes are TRBV4-1 and TRBJ2-1; 9 nucleotides line up with TRBD2. The CDR3 runs to 16 residues. With V trimmed by 1 base and J by 2 bases, 3 bases remained unmatched. Germline V gene lookup returns CDR1 MGHRA and CDR2 YSYEKL. CDR3 DNA sequence: TGCGCCAGCAGCCAAGGGGGCGGGAGGGCCTACAATGAGCAGTTCTTC. It translates to CASSQGGGRAYNEQFF.

The rearrangement uses TRBV10-3 and TRBJ1-1; D ambiguous. Trimming took off 2 bases at V and 0 bases at J, with 4 bases between the two ends. The CDR3 extends over 13 amino acids. Germline V lookup: CDR1 ENHRY, CDR2 SYGVKD. CDR3 sequence: CAISEIVNTEAFF. The CDR3 DNA follows: TGTGCCATCAGTGAGATCGTGAACACTGAAGCTTTCTTT.

The rearrangement uses TRBV5-4 and TRBJ1-1, with D perhaps TRBD1 (6 bases). The length of the CDR3 is 14 residues. Germline CDR1 reads SGHNT; CDR2 reads YYREEE (reference sequence). V lost 5 bases and J 1 base, leaving 12 bases between the germline ends. The CDR3 sequence is CASRPGQTNTEAFF. The CDR3 nucleotides read TGTGCCAGCAGACCCGGACAGACGAACACTGAAGCTTTCTTT.